A selection of T cell receptor beta chains follows, all from one sample in a study of cytomegalovirus exposure and HLA in healthy donors. The method was immunoSEQ multiplex PCR; TCRdb's version includes in-frame clones alone and lacks a portion of them. The sample lists around 100,000 clones, about 70% seen once, with about 4.9% in the top ten. Sequences were obtained from PBMCs. Source of these receptors: a man aged 30-40 years in good health and CMV-seropositive. Both conserved end residues are trimmed from each CDR3. The order of the fields is J gene, V gene, CDR3 protein.

J: TRBJ2-3; V: TRBV7-6; CDR3: ASSLEGTFTQY
J: TRBJ1-1; V: TRBV28; CDR3: ATRQRTNTEAF
J: TRBJ1-1; V: TRBV16; CDR3: ASSPHLLLNTEAF
J: TRBJ2-5; V: TRBV15; CDR3: ATSRATSGQETQY
J: TRBJ1-5; V: TRBV7-2; CDR3: ASSPGLSNQPQH
J: TRBJ2-5; V: TRBV25-1; CDR3: ASSEYGQGVRIEETQY
J: TRBJ1-1; V: TRBV30; CDR3: AWSPGFPSEAF
J: TRBJ1-2; V: TRBV7-9; CDR3: ASSSGTGTYGYT
J: TRBJ2-1; V: TRBV5-1; CDR3: ASSSQGGSNEQF
J: TRBJ1-2; V: TRBV2; CDR3: ASRVTGGKTNYGYT
J: TRBJ2-7; V: TRBV6-6; CDR3: ASSYSIGAYEQY
J: TRBJ2-1; V: TRBV9; CDR3: ASSERTGTGGYNEQF